This T cell receptor (beta chain) stems from a study of identical twins. cDNA molecules carried unique molecular identifiers, and template switching added a universal primer site. MiXCR was run by TCRdb on the 5' RACE reads, yielding one entry per CDR3 protein. The sample has 400,000 to 500,000 distinct CDR3 sequences, 15% to 20% seen once. Study-level results: Carriage of fewer insertions was seen in abundant cord blood beta clonotypes, whereas memory repertoires showed none.

The table lists this clonotype with a few counts. Its antigen is unknown. The sequenced sample was naive T cells sorted from blood. The receptor comes from a man aged 50-59 years in good health.

The CDR3 sequence is CSAKRAAMNTEAFF. The CDR3 nucleotides read TGCAGTGCTAAGAGGGCAGCCATGAACACTGAAGCTTTCTTT. The chain links TRBV20-1 to TRBJ1-1, with D unresolved. The CDR3 is made up of 14 amino acids. Looked up from germline, CDR1 is DFQATT and CDR2 is SNEGSKA (reference sequence). Trimming cost V 4 bases and J 0 bases, with 12 bases left between them.